This T cell receptor beta chain was identified during a study of cytomegalovirus exposure and HLA in healthy donors. A multiplex PCR was run with 60 Vbeta primers and 13 Jbeta primers. Produced via immunoSEQ multiplex PCR; TCRdb's table is partial and in-frame only. The data contain 150,000 to 200,000 clones, about 9% of them singletons. The CDR3 totals 16 residues. Per the germline V gene, CDR1 is SGHVS and CDR2 is FNYEAQ. The chain has TRBV7-6 and TRBJ2-6; 7 bases align to TRBD2. The TCR sequence derives from a woman aged 30 to 39 in good health and CMV-seropositive. Sequencing used PBMCs. For the CDR3, the DNA is TGTGCGGCTGAGTGGGGGGGAGCCTCTGGGGCCAACGTCCTGACTTTC. This gives the protein CAAEWGGASGANVLTF.